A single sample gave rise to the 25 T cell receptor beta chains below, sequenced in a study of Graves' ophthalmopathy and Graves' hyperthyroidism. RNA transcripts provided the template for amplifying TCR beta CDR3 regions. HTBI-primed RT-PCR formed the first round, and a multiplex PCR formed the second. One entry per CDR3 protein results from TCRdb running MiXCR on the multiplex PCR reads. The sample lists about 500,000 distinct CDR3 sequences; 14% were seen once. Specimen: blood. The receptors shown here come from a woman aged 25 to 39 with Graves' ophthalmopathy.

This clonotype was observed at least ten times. Written as DNA, the CDR3 is TGTGCCAGCCTCGACTACTTCATTCAGGGTAATGCCGGGGAGCTGTTTTTT. Its translation is CASLDYFIQGNAGELFF. This chain uses TRBV28 with TRBJ2-2; D may correspond to TRBD1 or TRBD2 (5 bases each). CDR3 size: 17 residues. With 8 bases removed from V and 6 bases from J, the gap between germline ends came to 25 bases. Germline V gene lookup returns CDR1 MDHEN and CDR2 SYDVKM.

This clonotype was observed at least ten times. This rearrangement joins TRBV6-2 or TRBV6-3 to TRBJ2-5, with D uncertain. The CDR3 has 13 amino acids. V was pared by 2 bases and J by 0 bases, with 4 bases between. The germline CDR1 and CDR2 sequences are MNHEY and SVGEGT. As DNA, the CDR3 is TGTGCCAGCAGTTACGTGTACCAAGAGACCCAGTACTTC. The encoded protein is CASSYVYQETQYF.

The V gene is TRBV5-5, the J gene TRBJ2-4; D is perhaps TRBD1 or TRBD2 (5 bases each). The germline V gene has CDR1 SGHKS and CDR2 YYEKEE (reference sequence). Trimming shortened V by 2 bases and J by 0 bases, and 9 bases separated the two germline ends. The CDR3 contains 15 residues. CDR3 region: CASSFPGTAKNIQYF. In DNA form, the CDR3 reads TGTGCCAGCAGCTTTCCGGGGACAGCCAAAAACATTCAGTACTTC.

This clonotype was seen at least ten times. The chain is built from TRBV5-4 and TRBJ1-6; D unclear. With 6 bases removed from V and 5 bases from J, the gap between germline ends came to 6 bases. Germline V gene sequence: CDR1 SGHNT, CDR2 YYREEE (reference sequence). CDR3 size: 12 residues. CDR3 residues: CASNGNNSPLHF. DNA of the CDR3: TGTGCCAGCAACGGAAATAATTCACCCCTCCACTTT.

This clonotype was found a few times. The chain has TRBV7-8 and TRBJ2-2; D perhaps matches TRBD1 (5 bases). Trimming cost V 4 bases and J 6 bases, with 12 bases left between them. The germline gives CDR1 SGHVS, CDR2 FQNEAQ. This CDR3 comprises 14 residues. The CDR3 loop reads CASSYPRVAGELFF. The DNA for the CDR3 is TGTGCCAGCAGCTACCCCAGGGTAGCCGGGGAGCTGTTTTTT.

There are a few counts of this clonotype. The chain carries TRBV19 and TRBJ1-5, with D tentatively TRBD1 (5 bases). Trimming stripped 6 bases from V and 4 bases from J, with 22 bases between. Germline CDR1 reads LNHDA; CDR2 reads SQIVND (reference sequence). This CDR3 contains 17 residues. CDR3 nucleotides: TGTGCCAGTAGCCCCCGGCGGGGGGACTTGGGGAATCAGCCCCAGCATTTT. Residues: CASSPRRGDLGNQPQHF.

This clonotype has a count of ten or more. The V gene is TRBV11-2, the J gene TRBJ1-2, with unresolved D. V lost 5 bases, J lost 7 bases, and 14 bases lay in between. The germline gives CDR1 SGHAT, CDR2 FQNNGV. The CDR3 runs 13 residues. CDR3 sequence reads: CASSAAFLPGYTF. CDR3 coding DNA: TGTGCCAGCAGCGCGGCCTTTCTCCCTGGCTACACCTTC. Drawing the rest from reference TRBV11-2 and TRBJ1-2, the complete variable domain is EAGVAQSPRYKIIEKRQSVAFWCNPISGHATLYWYQQILGQGPKLLIQFQNNGVVDDSQLPKDRFSAERLKGVDSTLKIQPAKLEDSAVYLCASSAAFLPGYTFGSGTRLTVV.

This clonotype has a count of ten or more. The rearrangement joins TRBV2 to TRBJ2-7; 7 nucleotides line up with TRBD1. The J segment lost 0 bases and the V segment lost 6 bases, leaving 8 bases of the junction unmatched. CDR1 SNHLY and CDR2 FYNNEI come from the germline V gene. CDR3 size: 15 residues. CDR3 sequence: CASSQRWDSSYEQYF. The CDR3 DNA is TGTGCCAGCAGCCAACGCTGGGACAGCTCCTACGAGCAGTACTTC.

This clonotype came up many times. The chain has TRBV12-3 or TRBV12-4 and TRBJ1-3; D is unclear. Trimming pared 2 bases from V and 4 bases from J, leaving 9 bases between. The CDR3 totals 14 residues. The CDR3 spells CASSLPRTGNTIYF. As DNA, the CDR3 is TGTGCCAGCAGTTTACCCAGGACCGGAAACACCATATATTTT.

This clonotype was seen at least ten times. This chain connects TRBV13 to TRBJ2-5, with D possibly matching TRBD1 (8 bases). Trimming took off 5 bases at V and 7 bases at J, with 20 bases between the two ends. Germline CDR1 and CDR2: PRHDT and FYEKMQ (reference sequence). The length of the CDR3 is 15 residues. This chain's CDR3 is CASSDSGGPGGTQYF. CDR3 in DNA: TGTGCCAGCAGCGACTCAGGGGGCCCGGGGGGGACCCAGTACTTC.

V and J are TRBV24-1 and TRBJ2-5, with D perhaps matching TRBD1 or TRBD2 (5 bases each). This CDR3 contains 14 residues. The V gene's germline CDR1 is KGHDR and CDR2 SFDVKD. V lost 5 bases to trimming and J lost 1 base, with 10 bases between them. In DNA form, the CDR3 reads TGTGCCACCAGTGGTGCCGGGACCCAAGAGACCCAGTACTTC. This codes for CATSGAGTQETQYF.

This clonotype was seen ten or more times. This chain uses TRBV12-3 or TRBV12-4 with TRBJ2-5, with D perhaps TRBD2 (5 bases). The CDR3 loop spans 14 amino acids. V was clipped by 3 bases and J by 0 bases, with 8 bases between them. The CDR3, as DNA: TGTGCCAGCAGTTTCGTGCGGGACCAAGAGACCCAGTACTTC. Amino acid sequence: CASSFVRDQETQYF.

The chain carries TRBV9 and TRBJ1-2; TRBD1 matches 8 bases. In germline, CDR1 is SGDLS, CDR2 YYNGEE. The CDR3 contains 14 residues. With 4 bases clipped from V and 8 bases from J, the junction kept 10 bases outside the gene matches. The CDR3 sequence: CASSIHRQGSGYTF. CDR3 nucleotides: TGTGCCAGCAGCATCCATCGACAGGGGTCCGGCTACACCTTC.

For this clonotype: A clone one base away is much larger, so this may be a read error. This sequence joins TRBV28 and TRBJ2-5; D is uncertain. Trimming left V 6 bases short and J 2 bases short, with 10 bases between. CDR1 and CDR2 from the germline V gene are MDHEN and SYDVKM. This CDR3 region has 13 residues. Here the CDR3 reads CASSPHRQETQYF. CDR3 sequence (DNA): TGTGCCAGCAGCCCCCACAGACAAGAGACCCAGTACTTC.

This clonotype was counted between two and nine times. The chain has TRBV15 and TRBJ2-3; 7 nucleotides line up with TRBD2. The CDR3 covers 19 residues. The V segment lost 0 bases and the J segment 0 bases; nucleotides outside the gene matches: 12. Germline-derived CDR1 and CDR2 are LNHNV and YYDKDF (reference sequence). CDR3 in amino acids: CATSREGTTGYLSTDTQYF. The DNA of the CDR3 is TGTGCCACCAGCAGAGAAGGGACTACGGGATACCTTAGCACAGATACGCAGTATTTT.

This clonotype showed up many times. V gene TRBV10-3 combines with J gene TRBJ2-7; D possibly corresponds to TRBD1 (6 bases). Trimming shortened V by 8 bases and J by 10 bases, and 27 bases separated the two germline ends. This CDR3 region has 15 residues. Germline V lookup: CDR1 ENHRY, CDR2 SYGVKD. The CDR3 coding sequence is TGTGCCATCCAGGGTGGGGGAGAAACGGGACACCACCAGTACTTC. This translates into CAIQGGGETGHHQYF.

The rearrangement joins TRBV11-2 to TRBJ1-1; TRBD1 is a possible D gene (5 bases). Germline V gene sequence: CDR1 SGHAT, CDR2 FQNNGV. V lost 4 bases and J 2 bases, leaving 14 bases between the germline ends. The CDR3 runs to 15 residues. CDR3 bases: TGTGCCAGCAGCTCACCTGGGGGGGACAACACTGAAGCTTTCTTT. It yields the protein CASSSPGGDNTEAFF.

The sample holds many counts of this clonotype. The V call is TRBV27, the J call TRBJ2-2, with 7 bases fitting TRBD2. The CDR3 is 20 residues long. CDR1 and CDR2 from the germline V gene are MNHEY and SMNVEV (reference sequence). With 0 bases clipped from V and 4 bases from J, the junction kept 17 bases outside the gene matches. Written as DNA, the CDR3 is TGTGCCAGCAGTTTATCCCAACCCCCCGTACTTAGGGAGGGCACCGGGGAGCTGTTTTTT. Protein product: CASSLSQPPVLREGTGELFF.

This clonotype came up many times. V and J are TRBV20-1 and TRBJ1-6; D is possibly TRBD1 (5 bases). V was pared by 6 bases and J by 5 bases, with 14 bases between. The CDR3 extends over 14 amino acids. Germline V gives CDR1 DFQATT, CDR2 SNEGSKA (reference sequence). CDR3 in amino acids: CSALDRMNNSPLHF. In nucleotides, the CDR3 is TGCAGTGCCCTAGACAGAATGAATAATTCACCCCTCCACTTT.

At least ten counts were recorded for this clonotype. The CDR3 nucleotides are TGTGCCAGCAGTGAGACCAGGACACATGGCTACACCTTC. Its translation: CASSETRTHGYTF. J is TRBJ1-2 and V is TRBV6-1, with D tentatively TRBD1 (5 bases). The CDR3 is 13 residues long. V lost 3 bases and J lost 6, with 11 bases in between. Looked up from germline, CDR1 is MNHNS and CDR2 is SASEGT.

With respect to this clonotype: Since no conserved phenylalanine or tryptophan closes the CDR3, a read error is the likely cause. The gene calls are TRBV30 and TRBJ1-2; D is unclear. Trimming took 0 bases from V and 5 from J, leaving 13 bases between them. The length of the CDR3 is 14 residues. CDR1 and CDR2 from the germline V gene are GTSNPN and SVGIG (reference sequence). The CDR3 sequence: CAWSVASSFYGYTV. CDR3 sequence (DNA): TGTGCCTGGAGTGTCGCCTCGAGCTTTTATGGCTACACCGTC.

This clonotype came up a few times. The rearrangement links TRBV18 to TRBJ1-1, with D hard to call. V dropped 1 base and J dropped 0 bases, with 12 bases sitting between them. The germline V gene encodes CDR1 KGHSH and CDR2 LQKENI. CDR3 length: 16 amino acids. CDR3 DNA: TGTGCCAGCTCACCACGCCCGGGTTTGGTGAACACTGAAGCTTTCTTT. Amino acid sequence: CASSPRPGLVNTEAFF.

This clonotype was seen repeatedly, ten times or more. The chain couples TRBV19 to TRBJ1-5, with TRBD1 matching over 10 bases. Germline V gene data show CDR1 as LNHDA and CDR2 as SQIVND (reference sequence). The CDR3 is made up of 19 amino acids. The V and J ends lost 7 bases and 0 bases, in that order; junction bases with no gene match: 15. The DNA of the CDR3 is TGTGCCAGTAAAGGGACAGGGGACCCAGTTGGGACTAGCAATCAGCCCCAGCATTTT. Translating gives CASKGTGDPVGTSNQPQHF.

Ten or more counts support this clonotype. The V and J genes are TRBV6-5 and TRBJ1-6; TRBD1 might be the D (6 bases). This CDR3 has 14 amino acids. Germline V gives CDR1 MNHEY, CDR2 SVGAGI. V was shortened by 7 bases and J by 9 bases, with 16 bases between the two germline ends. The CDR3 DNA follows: TGTGCCAGCACCCCCGGGACACCTACTTCACCCCTCCACTTT. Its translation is CASTPGTPTSPLHF.

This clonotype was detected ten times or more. The CDR3 nucleotides read TGTGCCAGCAGTGGCGGGCGTCAGCCCCAGCATTTT. Translation gives CASSGGRQPQHF. The V call is TRBV27, the J call TRBJ1-5, with D unresolved. Germline CDR1 is MNHEY and CDR2 is SMNVEV (reference sequence). The CDR3 sequence is 12 residues long. V lost 5 bases to trimming and J lost 6 bases, with 8 bases between them.